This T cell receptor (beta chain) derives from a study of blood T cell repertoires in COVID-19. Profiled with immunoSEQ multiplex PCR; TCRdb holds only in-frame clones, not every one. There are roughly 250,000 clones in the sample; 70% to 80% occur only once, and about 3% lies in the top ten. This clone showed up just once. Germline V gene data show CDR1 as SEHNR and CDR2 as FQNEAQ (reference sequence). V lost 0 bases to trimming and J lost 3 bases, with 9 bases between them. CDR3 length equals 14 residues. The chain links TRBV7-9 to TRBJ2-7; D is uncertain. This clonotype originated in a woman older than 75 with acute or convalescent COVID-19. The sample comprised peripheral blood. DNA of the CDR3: TGTGCCAGCAGCTTAGCGTCTACCCGCTACGAGCAGTACTTC. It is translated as CASSLASTRYEQYF.